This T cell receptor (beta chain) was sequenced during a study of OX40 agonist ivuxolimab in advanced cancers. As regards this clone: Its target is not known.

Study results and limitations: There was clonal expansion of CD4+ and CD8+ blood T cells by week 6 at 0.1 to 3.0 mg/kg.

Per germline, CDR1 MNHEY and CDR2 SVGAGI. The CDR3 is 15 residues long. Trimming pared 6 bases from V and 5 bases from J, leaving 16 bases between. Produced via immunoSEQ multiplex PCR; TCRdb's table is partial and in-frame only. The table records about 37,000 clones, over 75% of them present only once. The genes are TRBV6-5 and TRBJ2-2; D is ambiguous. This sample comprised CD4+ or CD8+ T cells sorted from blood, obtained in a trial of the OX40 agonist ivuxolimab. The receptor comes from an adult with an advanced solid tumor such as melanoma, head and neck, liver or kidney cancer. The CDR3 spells CASSFTEPITGELFF. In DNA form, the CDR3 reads TGTGCCAGCAGCTTTACAGAGCCTATAACCGGGGAGCTGTTTTTT.